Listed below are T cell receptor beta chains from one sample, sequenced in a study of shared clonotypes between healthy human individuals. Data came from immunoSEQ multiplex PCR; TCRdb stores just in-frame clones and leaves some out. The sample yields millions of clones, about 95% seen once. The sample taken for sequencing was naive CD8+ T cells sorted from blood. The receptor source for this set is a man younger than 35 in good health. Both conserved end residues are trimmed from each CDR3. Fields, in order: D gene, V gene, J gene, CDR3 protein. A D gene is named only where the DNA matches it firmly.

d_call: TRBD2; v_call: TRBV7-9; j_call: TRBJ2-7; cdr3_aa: ASSLEHLGGGAYEQY
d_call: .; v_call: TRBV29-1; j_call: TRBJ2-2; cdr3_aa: SVEDLSYGGELF
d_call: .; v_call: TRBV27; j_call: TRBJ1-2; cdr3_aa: ASSLSRWVGDDYGYT
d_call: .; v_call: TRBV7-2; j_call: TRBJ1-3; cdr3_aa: ASSSLRGGPGNTIY
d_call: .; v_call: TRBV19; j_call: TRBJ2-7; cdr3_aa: ASSIVEGNEQY
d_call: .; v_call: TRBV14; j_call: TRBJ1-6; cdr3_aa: ASSLTGSGSPLH
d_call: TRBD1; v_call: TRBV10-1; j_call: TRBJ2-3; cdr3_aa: ASSPGGPDTQY
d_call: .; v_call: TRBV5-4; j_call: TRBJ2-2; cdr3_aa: ASSSVLTGELF
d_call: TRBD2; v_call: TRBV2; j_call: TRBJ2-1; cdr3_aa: ASSEVGSGRAAINEQF
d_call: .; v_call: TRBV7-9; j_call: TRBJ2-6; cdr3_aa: ASSRPGANVLT
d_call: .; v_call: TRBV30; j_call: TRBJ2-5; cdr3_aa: AWSVRGRIFQETQY
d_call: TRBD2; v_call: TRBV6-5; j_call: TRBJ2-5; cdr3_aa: ASSYGLAVQETQY
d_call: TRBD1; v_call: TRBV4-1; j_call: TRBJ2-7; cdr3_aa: ASSQEGRGRSYEQY
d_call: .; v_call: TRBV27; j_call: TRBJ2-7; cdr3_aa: ASSLQGHNYEQY
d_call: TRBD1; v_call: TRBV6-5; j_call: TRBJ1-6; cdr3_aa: ASSYVQGALRPLH
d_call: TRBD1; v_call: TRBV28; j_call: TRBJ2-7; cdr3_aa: ASTAGTGFYYEQY
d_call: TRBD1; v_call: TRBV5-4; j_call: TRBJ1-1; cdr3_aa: ASSPKTGGRNTEAF
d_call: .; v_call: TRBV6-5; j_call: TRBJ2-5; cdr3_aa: ASSTGLGETQY
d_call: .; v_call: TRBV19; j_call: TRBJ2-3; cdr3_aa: ASSIGQGHTQY
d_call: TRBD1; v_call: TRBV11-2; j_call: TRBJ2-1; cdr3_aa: ASSLDPETGHEQF
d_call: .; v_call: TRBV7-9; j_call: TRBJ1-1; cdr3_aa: ASSSVEAF
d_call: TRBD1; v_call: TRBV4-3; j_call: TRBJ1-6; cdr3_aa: ASSGRDRDHSPLH